Shown below are 19 T cell receptor beta chains from a single sample sequenced in a study of T cell responses to AZD1222 COVID-19 vaccine. Generated by immunoSEQ multiplex PCR, the TCRdb table keeps only in-frame clones and is missing some. This sample yields about 100,000 clones, of which about 86% are seen a single time; more than 1.2% belongs to the top ten. The sequencing used peripheral blood, collected on day 0 of AZD1222 vaccination. Receptors were obtained from an adult in good health.

This clone appeared once. This rearrangement joins TRBV28 to TRBJ2-2, with TRBD2 matching over 16 bases. Germline lookup yields CDR1 MDHEN and CDR2 SYDVKM. Trimming took 5 bases from V and 5 from J; bases not matched to a gene: 8. The CDR3 covers 18 residues. The CDR3 protein is CASSPSLGLAGGTGELFF. For the CDR3, the DNA is TGTGCCAGCAGTCCAAGCCTGGGACTAGCGGGAGGGACCGGGGAGCTGTTTTTT. The whole variable domain, remainder taken from reference TRBV28 and TRBJ2-2, is DVKVTQSSRYLVKRTGEKVFLECVQDMDHENMFWYRQDPGLGLRLIYFSYDVKMKEKGDIPEGYSVSREKKERFSLILESASTNQTSMYLCASSPSLGLAGGTGELFFGEGSRLTVL.

The chain has TRBV27 and TRBJ1-2; 12 nucleotides match TRBD1. The germline V gene has CDR1 MNHEY and CDR2 SMNVEV (reference sequence). V was pared by 5 bases and J by 7 bases, with 5 bases of the junction left unmatched. There are 14 residues in the CDR3. The chain's CDR3 is CASSPGTGGFGYTF. Here the CDR3 DNA reads TGTGCCAGCAGTCCCGGGACAGGGGGCTTTGGCTACACCTTC.

The gene calls are TRBV3-1 (or the pseudogene TRBV3-2) and TRBJ2-5; D perhaps matches TRBD1 (5 bases). Trimming removed 1 base from V and 7 bases from J, with 16 bases in between. The length of the CDR3 is 15 residues. Germline loops: CDR1 LGHDT, CDR2 YNNKEL (reference sequence). DNA of the CDR3: TGTGCCAGCAGCCAAGGTACAGGCCGGTTGGGGACCCAGTACTTC. Translation: CASSQGTGRLGTQYF.

This chain connects TRBV6-2 or TRBV6-3 to TRBJ1-1; perhaps TRBD1 as D (5 bases). This CDR3 has 12 amino acids. CDR1 and CDR2 (germline): MNHEY, SVGEGT. Deletions cut 5 bases from V and 7 bases from J, with 11 bases between. CDR3 sequence reads: CASSRGTIEAFF. The CDR3 DNA follows: TGTGCCAGCAGTCGTGGGACGATTGAAGCTTTCTTT.

This clone appeared a single time. This sequence joins TRBV9 and TRBJ1-1; the match to TRBD1 covers 7 bases. Per germline, CDR1 SGDLS and CDR2 YYNGEE. The V segment lost 4 bases and the J segment 3 bases; nucleotides outside the gene matches: 18. The CDR3 has 18 residues. The CDR3, as DNA: TGTGCCAGCAGCATAAGGGACAGAACATTCGTGGGGTACACTGAAGCTTTCTTT. Its protein is CASSIRDRTFVGYTEAFF.

The genes are TRBV14 and TRBJ2-1; 8 bases fit TRBD2. V was clipped by 4 bases and J by 6 bases; unmatched bases: 20. The CDR3 runs to 19 residues. Germline CDR1 reads SGHDN; CDR2 reads FVKESK. The CDR3 protein is CASSRGLALRLSGFNEQFF. In DNA form, the CDR3 reads TGTGCCAGCAGCCGCGGACTAGCTTTAAGGCTGTCGGGATTCAATGAGCAGTTCTTC.

The CDR3: CAISGVGTSGTRRPYNEQFF. Here the CDR3 DNA reads TGTGCCATCAGTGGGGTAGGGACTAGCGGGACGAGACGACCCTACAATGAGCAGTTCTTC. V gene TRBV10-3 combines with J gene TRBJ2-1, with 13 nucleotides matching TRBD2. The V gene end was trimmed by 4 bases and the J gene end by 2 bases; junction bases not matched to a gene: 14. The germline CDR1 and CDR2 sequences are ENHRY and SYGVKD. The CDR3 covers 20 residues.

The V call is TRBV18, the J call TRBJ2-2, with 7 positions matching TRBD1. CDR1 is KGHSH, CDR2 LQKENI, per germline. The V and J ends lost 6 bases and 4 bases, in that order; junction bases with no gene match: 8. This CDR3 comprises 15 residues. CDR3: CASSAGTDFTGELFF. The CDR3 nucleotides are TGTGCCAGCTCCGCCGGGACAGACTTCACCGGGGAGCTGTTTTTT.

V gene TRBV7-8 combines with J gene TRBJ2-7; TRBD1 matches 7 bases. CDR1 is SGHVS and CDR2 is FQNEAQ in the germline V gene. The V gene end was trimmed by 8 bases and the J gene end by 4 bases; junction bases not matched to a gene: 8. The CDR3 contains 13 residues. CDR3 sequence: CASGGQLIYEQYF. The CDR3 nucleotides read TGTGCCAGCGGGGGACAGTTAATTTACGAGCAGTACTTC.

This rearrangement joins TRBV28 to TRBJ1-5; no definite D call. The V and J ends lost 3 bases and 0 bases respectively, with 9 bases between them. This CDR3 has 15 amino acids. Germline V gives CDR1 MDHEN, CDR2 SYDVKM. DNA for the CDR3: TGTGCCAGCAGTTTGGTTCAGAATAGCAATCAGCCCCAGCATTTT. Its translation is CASSLVQNSNQPQHF.

This clone was detected once. The chain is built from TRBV11-2 and TRBJ1-6; D possibly corresponds to TRBD1 (6 bases). Trimming left V 5 bases short and J 5 bases short, with 10 bases between. The germline V gene encodes CDR1 SGHAT and CDR2 FQNNGV. This CDR3 has 14 residues. The CDR3 protein is CASSPQGNNSPLHF. The CDR3 bases are TGTGCCAGCAGCCCCCAGGGGAATAATTCACCCCTCCACTTT. The entire variable domain, with the rest obtained from reference TRBV11-2 and TRBJ1-6, is as follows: EAGVAQSPRYKIIEKRQSVAFWCNPISGHATLYWYQQILGQGPKLLIQFQNNGVVDDSQLPKDRFSAERLKGVDSTLKIQPAKLEDSAVYLCASSPQGNNSPLHFGNGTRLTVT.

V is TRBV30 and J is TRBJ1-1; a weak D match, TRBD1 (5 bases). The CDR3 has 14 amino acids. Germline values: CDR1 GTSNPN, CDR2 SVGIG (reference sequence). The V end lost 2 bases, the J end lost 1 base, and 11 bases lay between the germline ends. The CDR3 loop is CAWSPRQRNTEAFF. In DNA form, the CDR3 reads TGTGCCTGGAGTCCCCGACAGCGGAACACTGAAGCTTTCTTT.

This clone has only a few counts. The chain has TRBV20-1 and TRBJ2-5; no definite D call. Germline lookup yields CDR1 DFQATT and CDR2 SNEGSKA (reference sequence). Trimming left V 3 bases short and J 1 base short, with 12 bases between. CDR3 length: 14 amino acids. The CDR3 loop is CSASIGWPQETQYF. CDR3 bases: TGCAGTGCTAGTATAGGGTGGCCCCAAGAGACCCAGTACTTC.

This clone came up once. The chain carries TRBV11-1 and TRBJ1-1; D is ambiguous. Trimming stripped 1 base from V and 1 base from J, with 7 bases between. The CDR3 is 14 residues long. Germline V gene data show CDR1 as SGHAT and CDR2 as FQDESV (reference sequence). In nucleotides, the CDR3 is TGTGCCAGCAGCTTAGAAGAACAGAACACTGAAGCTTTCTTT. Its translation: CASSLEEQNTEAFF.

This rearrangement joins TRBV14 to TRBJ1-6, with a tentative D call TRBD1 (5 bases). With 4 bases removed from V and 6 bases from J, the gap between germline ends came to 13 bases. CDR3 length: 15 amino acids. Germline CDR1 reads SGHDN; CDR2 reads FVKESK. The CDR3 DNA reads TGTGCCAGCAGCCCGCTGGGACGGACTAATTCACCCCTCCACTTT. Its protein is CASSPLGRTNSPLHF.

The chain combines TRBV3-1 (or the pseudogene TRBV3-2) with TRBJ1-6; D not resolved. The germline gives CDR1 LGHDT, CDR2 YNNKEL (reference sequence). Trimming removed 1 base from V and 12 bases from J, with 13 bases in between. CDR3 length: 14 residues. The CDR3 nucleotides are TGTGCCAGCAGCCAAGTTTGGAAAGGGCAACCCCTCCACTTT. It yields the protein CASSQVWKGQPLHF.

Here the CDR3 reads CASSLGSGITDTQYF. CDR3 nucleotide sequence: TGCGCCAGCAGCTTGGGTAGCGGCATCACAGATACGCAGTATTTT. The chain joins TRBV4-1 to TRBJ2-3; D might be TRBD2 (6 bases). Trimming removed 5 bases at V and 2 bases at J, with 14 bases between. The CDR3 has 15 amino acids. The germline gives CDR1 MGHRA, CDR2 YSYEKL.

The chain uses TRBV27 and TRBJ2-1; 7 bases are a match to TRBD1. Germline trimming cut 2 bases from V and 6 bases from J; bases unmatched to any gene: 10. The germline V gene encodes CDR1 MNHEY and CDR2 SMNVEV (reference sequence). The CDR3 loop spans 16 amino acids. The CDR3 DNA sequence: TGTGCCAGCAGTTTACTTGACAGGGCCCCTGGCAATGAGCAGTTCTTC. Translated: CASSLLDRAPGNEQFF.

The chain employs TRBV10-3 and TRBJ2-1, with 9 bases that match TRBD1. Unmatched junction bases numbered 1, after V lost 6 bases and J lost 1 base. Germline assignment: CDR1 ENHRY and CDR2 SYGVKD. The CDR3 is 14 amino acids. CDR3 DNA sequence: TGTGCCATCAGCGGACAGGGGTCCTACAATGAGCAGTTCTTC. Its protein product is CAISGQGSYNEQFF.